The 14 T cell receptor beta chains below all came from one sample that was sequenced in a study of shared clonotypes between healthy human individuals. Produced via immunoSEQ multiplex PCR; TCRdb's table is partial and in-frame only. There are 2 million to 2.5 million clones in the sample; under 95% occur only once, and around 0.4% lies in the top ten. The sequencing sample was made of naive CD4+ T cells from PBMCs. Subset here: CD45RA+ positively selected. The source is a man aged 18 to 29 in good health. Some clones in this sample may be carry-over from other donors' samples.

The chain couples TRBV5-1 to TRBJ2-2, with D maybe TRBD1 (7 bases). V lost 4 bases to trimming and J lost 7 bases, with 14 bases between them. The V gene's germline CDR1 is SGHRS and CDR2 YFSETQ. CDR3 length equals 14 residues. The CDR3 is CASSRRQGGGELFF. DNA of the CDR3: TGCGCCAGCAGCCGTAGACAGGGAGGCGGGGAGCTGTTTTTT.

This rearrangement joins TRBV5-1 to TRBJ2-1, with D possibly TRBD1 on 6 matching bases. The V and J ends lost 4 bases and 8 bases respectively, with 10 bases between them. Germline assignment: CDR1 SGHRS and CDR2 YFSETQ. There are 12 residues in the CDR3. In DNA, the CDR3 is TGCGCCAGCAGCCCGGACAGCTATGAGCAGTTCTTC. This codes for CASSPDSYEQFF.

The V call is TRBV28, the J call TRBJ2-3, with TRBD2 as a possible D gene (6 bases). This CDR3 is 16 amino acids long. The V gene's germline CDR1 is MDHEN and CDR2 SYDVKM. Trimming stripped 1 base from V and 5 bases from J, with 16 bases between. The CDR3 region is CASSLSGVYGGDTQYF. The CDR3 nucleotides read TGTGCCAGCAGTTTATCGGGAGTCTACGGGGGAGATACGCAGTATTTT.

The chain has TRBV6-6 and TRBJ1-3; D is undetermined. The CDR3 totals 12 residues. Looked up from germline, CDR1 is MNHNY and CDR2 is SVGAGI (reference sequence). Trimming removed 6 bases from V and 3 bases from J, with 6 bases in between. DNA for the CDR3: TGTGCCAGCAGAGCAGATGGAAACACCATATATTTT. Its protein is CASRADGNTIYF.

The chain is built from TRBV7-2 and TRBJ2-1; 10 positions match TRBD2. CDR1 is SGHTA and CDR2 is FQGNSA in the germline V gene. This CDR3 is built from 18 residues. V shed 5 bases and J 12 bases; nucleotides not matched to a gene: 22. CDR3 nucleotide sequence: TGTGCCAGCAGCCCTAACAGAAGCGGGAGGGGTTATACAATGAGGCAGTTCTTC. Translating gives CASSPNRSGRGYTMRQFF.

This chain joins TRBV10-3 and TRBJ2-7; no clear D. The CDR3 loop spans 14 amino acids. Germline-derived CDR1 and CDR2 are ENHRY and SYGVKD. Trimming pared 4 bases from V and 3 bases from J, leaving 13 bases between. The CDR3 protein is CAISAGGSVYEQYF. The CDR3 region has the DNA TGTGCCATCAGTGCCGGTGGGTCGGTCTACGAGCAGTACTTC.

This clone was observed a few times. The chain uses TRBV10-3 and TRBJ2-7, with D maybe TRBD1 (5 bases). The CDR3 runs to 12 residues. The germline V gene encodes CDR1 ENHRY and CDR2 SYGVKD. Trimming pared 2 bases from V and 3 bases from J, leaving 5 bases between. The CDR3 DNA sequence: TGTGCCATCAGTGAGCAGGGCTACGAGCAGTACTTC. Translating gives CAISEQGYEQYF.

As for this clone: In the same sample, other DNA sequences code for this CDR3. The chain carries TRBV28 and TRBJ1-2; D gene ambiguous. CDR1 is MDHEN, CDR2 SYDVKM, per germline. V gave up 2 bases and J gave up 8 bases, with 9 bases separating them. The CDR3 covers 12 residues. The chain's CDR3 is CASSLIGRGYTF. The DNA for the CDR3 is TGTGCCAGCAGTTTAATCGGTCGGGGCTACACCTTC.

The chain carries TRBV29-1 and TRBJ2-3; D is uncertain. Germline CDR1 and CDR2: SQVTM and ANQGSEA. The CDR3 consists of 14 residues. Trimming pared 5 bases from V and 0 bases from J, leaving 12 bases between. CDR3 protein: CSVTSQTSTDTQYF. Written as DNA, the CDR3 is TGCAGCGTTACCTCTCAGACTAGCACAGATACGCAGTATTTT.

The chain employs TRBV10-3 and TRBJ1-1, with 7 bases matching TRBD1. Germline V CDR1 and CDR2: ENHRY, SYGVKD. Trimming at V came to 6 bases and at J to 5 bases, leaving 12 bases not matched to a gene. The CDR3 is 15 amino acids. The CDR3 region has the DNA TGTGCCATCAGGACCCTAGACAGGGAGGGGACTGAAGCTTTCTTT. Residues: CAIRTLDREGTEAFF.

V and J are TRBV18 and TRBJ2-7; either TRBD1 or TRBD2 may fit D (7 bases each). Per the germline V gene, CDR1 is KGHSH and CDR2 is LQKENI. V gave up 1 base and J gave up 5 bases, with 15 bases separating them. The CDR3 totals 15 residues. The CDR3 DNA reads as TGTGCCAGCTCACCACTCAGGGGGGGGCTCAACGAGCAGTACTTC. This sequence encodes CASSPLRGGLNEQYF.

This chain joins TRBV28 and TRBJ1-3, with D unresolved. Trimming took 1 base from V and 0 from J, leaving 7 bases between them. The V gene's germline CDR1 is MDHEN and CDR2 SYDVKM. This CDR3 contains 15 residues. This CDR3 reads CASSLLVNSGNTIYF. The CDR3 DNA sequence: TGTGCCAGCAGTTTATTGGTGAACTCTGGAAACACCATATATTTT.

This rearrangement joins TRBV5-5 to TRBJ2-5, with a weak D call TRBD2 (5 bases). V gave up 0 bases and J gave up 6 bases, with 12 bases separating them. Germline loops: CDR1 SGHKS, CDR2 YYEKEE (reference sequence). The CDR3 sequence is 14 residues long. The CDR3 reads CASSLAGGFQTQYF. CDR3 in DNA: TGTGCCAGCAGCTTGGCCGGAGGTTTCCAGACCCAGTACTTC.

This chain uses TRBV27 with TRBJ1-5; a possible D gene is TRBD1 (5 bases). Germline CDR1 reads MNHEY; CDR2 reads SMNVEV (reference sequence). This CDR3 region has 16 residues. Trimming removed 3 bases from V and 6 bases from J, with 18 bases in between. This chain's CDR3 is CASSLRWGDLSQPQHF. Here the CDR3 DNA reads TGTGCCAGCAGTTTGCGTTGGGGGGATCTAAGTCAGCCCCAGCATTTT.